What follows are 20 T cell receptor beta chains derived from one specimen sequenced in a study of Graves' ophthalmopathy and Graves' hyperthyroidism. Amplification from RNA transcripts yielded the TCR beta CDR3 regions. HTBI primers primed a first-round RT-PCR, and a second-round multiplex PCR followed. TCRdb fed the multiplex PCR reads into MiXCR, producing one record per CDR3 protein. The table has over 500,000 distinct CDR3 sequences, about a fifth seen once; the top ten hold approximately 6.5%. The source material was peripheral blood. The receptors derive from a woman younger than 35 with stable Graves' hyperthyroidism. Some clones in this sample may be carry-over from other donors' samples.

This clonotype was seen more than once but under ten times. The chain uses TRBV30 and TRBJ1-3; D uncertain. This CDR3 spans 15 amino acids. Between the trimmed V and J ends, which lost 0 bases and 0 bases, there was a span of 9 bases. Germline V CDR1 and CDR2: GTSNPN, SVGIG (reference sequence). CDR3 residues: CAWSVWENSGNTIYF. In nucleotides, the CDR3 is TGTGCCTGGAGTGTATGGGAAAACTCTGGAAACACCATATATTTT.

The gene calls are TRBV12-3 or TRBV12-4 and TRBJ1-2; the D is unclear. V gave up 3 bases and J gave up 4 bases, with 9 bases separating them. The CDR3 spans 13 residues. The CDR3 bases are TGTGCCAGCAGTTTCCCAGACACCTATGGCTACACCTTC. Translated, it gives CASSFPDTYGYTF.

Ten or more counts support this clonotype. The chain combines TRBV19 with TRBJ2-7, with D perhaps TRBD2 (5 bases). Trimming shortened V by 4 bases and J by 9 bases, and 16 bases separated the two germline ends. CDR3 length: 13 residues. Germline assignment: CDR1 LNHDA and CDR2 SQIVND (reference sequence). CDR3 nucleotide sequence: TGTGCCAGTAGTACTCGGGGTTCCAGCGGGCAGTACTTC. Protein: CASSTRGSSGQYF.

For the CDR3, the DNA is TGTGCCAGCAGTGGAACCGGGACAGGAATTAACTCACCCCTCCACTTT. Translating it yields CASSGTGTGINSPLHF. The V call is TRBV2, the J call TRBJ1-6, with TRBD1 matching 8 bases. CDR1 is SNHLY, CDR2 FYNNEI, per germline. CDR3 length: 16 amino acids. The trim removed 4 bases at V and 10 bases at J, leaving 12 bases unmatched.

In its sample, this clonotype was seen many times. The chain combines TRBV30 with TRBJ1-2; maybe TRBD1 (5 bases). V lost 2 bases and J 2 bases, leaving 9 bases between the germline ends. This CDR3 contains 13 residues. Germline values: CDR1 GTSNPN, CDR2 SVGIG (reference sequence). The CDR3, as DNA: TGTGCCTGGAGTTTGACAGAAAACTATGGCTACACCTTC. This gives the protein CAWSLTENYGYTF.

The chain links TRBV11-2 to TRBJ1-2; the match to TRBD1 covers 12 bases. With 5 bases clipped from V and 4 bases from J, the junction kept 8 bases outside the gene matches. Germline values: CDR1 SGHAT, CDR2 FQNNGV. The CDR3 covers 16 residues. The CDR3 is CASSLPGQGAGYGYTF. The CDR3 DNA reads as TGTGCCAGCAGCCTCCCGGGACAGGGGGCGGGCTATGGCTACACCTTC.

This clonotype occurred a few times. The chain employs TRBV4-2 and TRBJ2-7; no firm D call. The CDR3 spans 15 residues. Germline V gene lookup returns CDR1 LGHNA and CDR2 YNFKEQ. Trimming took 0 bases from V and 5 from J, leaving 14 bases between them. The CDR3 spells CASSQDLTWSNEQYF. CDR3 nucleotides: TGTGCCAGCAGCCAAGATTTGACTTGGTCGAACGAGCAGTACTTC.

This clonotype came up many times. CDR3 nucleotide sequence: TGTGCCAGCAACCTAAGGGGGGACACCGGGGAGCTGTTTTTT. This sequence encodes CASNLRGDTGELFF. The V call is TRBV6-5, the J call TRBJ2-2; D is perhaps TRBD1 or TRBD2 (6 bases each). Germline V gene data show CDR1 as MNHEY and CDR2 as SVGAGI. V lost 7 bases to trimming and J lost 3 bases, with 12 bases between them. CDR3 length: 14 amino acids.

The V call is TRBV15, the J call TRBJ2-7, with D perhaps TRBD2 (5 bases). V was cut by 6 bases and J by 1 base, with 13 bases left in between. The CDR3 covers 14 residues. Per germline, CDR1 LNHNV and CDR2 YYDKDF (reference sequence). The CDR3 region has the DNA TGTGCCACCAGGGAGGCGGGTGATTCCTACGAGCAGTACTTC. It yields the protein CATREAGDSYEQYF.

This clonotype was observed at least ten times. The CDR3 is CAWSSQHEAFF. Written as DNA, the CDR3 is TGTGCCTGGAGTTCGCAGCATGAAGCTTTCTTT. The chain couples TRBV30 to TRBJ1-1; unclear D gene. V lost 2 bases and J lost 7, with 8 bases in between. The CDR3 runs 11 residues. CDR1 GTSNPN and CDR2 SVGIG come from the germline V gene (reference sequence). Variable domain in full (rest from reference TRBV30 and TRBJ1-1): SQTIHQWPATLVQPVGSPLSLECTVEGTSNPNLYWYRQAAGRGLQLLFYSVGIGQISSEVPQNLSASRPQDRQFILSSKKLLLSDSGFYLCAWSSQHEAFFGQGTRLTVV.

In its sample, this clonotype was seen a few times. The chain carries TRBV19 and TRBJ2-7; 9 bases agree with TRBD1. This CDR3 is built from 15 residues. Germline CDR1 LNHDA, CDR2 SQIVND (reference sequence). Trimming removed 3 bases from V and 2 bases from J; junction bases left unmatched: 5. DNA for the CDR3: TGTGCCAGTAGTATTTGGTGGGACAGGGCCTACGAGCAGTACTTC. Protein product: CASSIWWDRAYEQYF.

This chain links TRBV9 with TRBJ2-5; tentatively, D is TRBD2 (5 bases). Deletions cut 6 bases from V and 0 bases from J, with 12 bases between. CDR1 and CDR2 (germline): SGDLS, YYNGEE. The length of the CDR3 is 14 residues. In DNA form, the CDR3 reads TGTGCCAGCAACCCGGGGAACCACCAAGAGACCCAGTACTTC. Residues: CASNPGNHQETQYF.

In its sample, this clonotype was seen many times. J is TRBJ1-1 and V is TRBV5-1; a weak D match, TRBD1 (6 bases). CDR1 and CDR2 from the germline V gene are SGHRS and YFSETQ. The V end was cut by 4 bases, the J end by 4 bases, with 17 bases between. This CDR3 region has 15 residues. The CDR3 sequence: CASSTDRRLTTEAFF. The DNA for the CDR3 is TGCGCCAGCAGCACGGACAGAAGATTGACCACTGAAGCTTTCTTT.

This chain connects TRBV27 to TRBJ2-7, with D tentatively TRBD1 (6 bases). Per germline, CDR1 MNHEY and CDR2 SMNVEV (reference sequence). Trimming left V 5 bases short and J 0 bases short, with 11 bases between. The CDR3 runs to 14 residues. CDR3 coding DNA: TGTGCCAGCAGTGGGTGGGACAACTCCTACGAGCAGTACTTC. This gives the protein CASSGWDNSYEQYF.

This clonotype has a count of ten or more. V gene TRBV10-2 combines with J gene TRBJ1-2, with TRBD1 identical over 7 bases. This CDR3 is built from 14 residues. V shed 2 bases, J shed 4 bases, and the junction held 4 bases outside the gene matches. The germline V gene encodes CDR1 WSHSY and CDR2 SAAADI. CDR3: CASSEETGSYGYTF. CDR3 nucleotides: TGCGCCAGCAGTGAGGAGACAGGGAGCTATGGCTACACCTTC.

This clonotype was detected ten times or more. The chain couples TRBV6-1 to TRBJ1-2; 7 bases match TRBD1. With V trimmed by 4 bases and J by 8 bases, 7 bases remained unmatched. Germline lookup yields CDR1 MNHNS and CDR2 SASEGT. The CDR3 loop spans 13 amino acids. DNA of the CDR3: TGTGCCAGCAGTGCCGACAGGGCGGGAGGCTACACCTTC. Encoded protein: CASSADRAGGYTF.

The chain carries TRBV14 and TRBJ2-6; tentatively, D is TRBD1 (7 bases). V lost 5 bases and J lost 5, with 13 bases in between. CDR1 and CDR2 (germline): SGHDN, FVKESK. This CDR3 region has 15 residues. In DNA, the CDR3 is TGTGCCAGCAGCTCAGGGGGGATTAGGGCCAACGTCCTGACTTTC. It is translated as CASSSGGIRANVLTF.

This clonotype has a count of ten or more. The chain uses TRBV2 and TRBJ2-7, with 10 nucleotides matching TRBD2. Germline V gene data show CDR1 as SNHLY and CDR2 as FYNNEI. This CDR3 spans 15 amino acids. V lost 6 bases and J lost 3; bases outside the gene matches: 8. This CDR3 is CASRTPGLASYEQYF. The CDR3 DNA sequence: TGTGCCAGCAGGACACCGGGACTAGCGAGCTACGAGCAGTACTTC.

This chain uses TRBV15 with TRBJ1-2; the D is unclear. V was cut by 0 bases and J by 4 bases, with 9 bases left in between. Germline values: CDR1 LNHNV, CDR2 YYDKDF (reference sequence). The CDR3 has 14 amino acids. The CDR3 region has the DNA TGTGCCACCAGCAGAGATCCAGACACCTATGGCTACACCTTC. Amino acid sequence: CATSRDPDTYGYTF. Full variable domain (outside the CDR3, taken from reference TRBV15 and TRBJ1-2): DAMVIQNPRYQVTQFGKPVTLSCSQTLNHNVMYWYQQKSSQAPKLLFHYYDKDFNNEADTPDNFQSRRPNTSFCFLDIRSPGLGDTAMYLCATSRDPDTYGYTFGSGTRLTVV.

This chain links TRBV5-1 with TRBJ2-2; D call uncertain. The CDR3 runs 16 residues. Trimming cost V 5 bases and J 0 bases, with 14 bases left between them. Germline CDR1 is SGHRS and CDR2 is YFSETQ. The CDR3 spells CASSPPVPTNTGELFF. Written as DNA, the CDR3 is TGCGCCAGCAGTCCCCCAGTGCCCACGAACACCGGGGAGCTGTTTTTT.